A single sample is the source of the 13 T cell receptor beta chains below, sequenced in a study of T cells in Graves' hyperthyroidism and ophthalmopathy. RNA transcripts yielded amplified TCR beta CDR3 regions. TCR CDR3 regions were first amplified by RT-PCR with HTBI primers. TCRdb fed the multiplex PCR reads into MiXCR, producing one record per CDR3 protein. The sample consists of about 380,000 distinct CDR3 sequences, 15% to 20% of them appearing once. Source material: blood. The receptors stem from a man aged 18 to 29 with Graves' ophthalmopathy.

The V gene is TRBV4-1, the J gene TRBJ2-2, with no clear D. V was pared by 0 bases and J by 8 bases, with 10 bases between. The CDR3 is 14 amino acids. CDR1 and CDR2 from the germline V gene are MGHRA and YSYEKL. CDR3 nucleotides: TGCGCCAGCAGCCAAGATGGGCCATTTGGGGAGCTGTTTTTT. This encodes CASSQDGPFGELFF.

This clonotype was observed many times. V usage is TRBV6-1 and J usage is TRBJ1-2, with TRBD1 matching 7 bases. This CDR3 comprises 15 residues. The junction had 9 bases not matched to a gene; V was cut back by 1 base and J by 7 bases. The germline V gene encodes CDR1 MNHNS and CDR2 SASEGT. The CDR3 nucleotides read TGTGCCAGCAGTGAAGAAGGGACAGCGCTATTTGGCTACACCTTC. The encoded protein is CASSEEGTALFGYTF.

This clonotype was recorded at least ten times. This chain links TRBV5-6 with TRBJ1-1; D is unresolved. This CDR3 region has 13 residues. The V end was cut by 4 bases, the J end by 3 bases, with 10 bases between. Germline CDR1 SGHDT, CDR2 YYEEEE. The CDR3 nucleotides are TGTGCCAGCAGCGAGGCACGGGACACTGAAGCTTTCTTT. Amino acids: CASSEARDTEAFF.

This clonotype was found a few times. V usage is TRBV29-1 and J usage is TRBJ2-4; perhaps TRBD1 as D (5 bases). The germline V gene has CDR1 SQVTM and CDR2 ANQGSEA. The CDR3 is 13 residues long. V gave up 6 bases and J gave up 9 bases, with 18 bases separating them. CDR3 protein: CSVGKGPMGIQYF. The CDR3 nucleotides are TGCAGCGTCGGAAAGGGGCCTATGGGCATTCAGTACTTC.

The chain uses TRBV2 and TRBJ1-2; TRBD1 aligns across 12 bases. CDR1 SNHLY and CDR2 FYNNEI come from the germline V gene. This CDR3 contains 19 residues. The J segment lost 0 bases and the V segment lost 6 bases, leaving 14 bases of the junction unmatched. In DNA, the CDR3 is TGTGCCAGCAGCGCCCACCGGGACAGGGGGCTTGAAGCTAACTATGGCTACACCTTC. Its translation is CASSAHRDRGLEANYGYTF.

This clonotype was counted a few times. V usage is TRBV6-5 and J usage is TRBJ2-7; 9 bases align to TRBD1. V shed 0 bases and J 2 bases; nucleotides not matched to a gene: 5. Germline CDR1 is MNHEY and CDR2 is SVGAGI. The CDR3 loop spans 16 amino acids. Here the CDR3 reads CASSYSGGTGTYEQYF. CDR3 bases: TGTGCCAGCAGTTACTCCGGGGGGACAGGGACCTACGAGCAGTACTTC.

The genes are TRBV5-1 and TRBJ2-5; 7 bases fit TRBD1. J lost 1 base, V lost 4 bases, and 7 bases had no gene match. The CDR3 spans 15 residues. Germline-derived CDR1 and CDR2 are SGHRS and YFSETQ. For the CDR3, the DNA is TGCGCCAGCAGCCCGCTGGGGGACAGCCAAGAGACCCAGTACTTC. Translated, it gives CASSPLGDSQETQYF.

On this clonotype: This may stem from a read error, because a much larger clone lies one nucleotide away. The V gene is TRBV12-3 or TRBV12-4, the J gene TRBJ2-1; TRBD2 agrees at 12 bases. The CDR3 sequence is 15 residues long. After removal of 7 bases from V and 6 bases from J, the junction contained 7 bases not matched to a gene. The DNA for the CDR3 is TGTGCCAGCACCCAACTAGCGGGGGGATGCAATGAGCAGTTCTTC. Amino acids: CASTQLAGGCNEQFF.

This clonotype was detected many times. The chain couples TRBV3-1 to TRBJ1-5; D gene uncertain. The CDR3 consists of 17 residues. Trimming removed 1 base at V and 2 bases at J, with 15 bases between. The V gene's germline CDR1 is LGHDT and CDR2 YNNKEL (reference sequence). The CDR3 spells CASSQVWSGSGNQPQHF. The CDR3 DNA reads as TGTGCCAGCAGCCAAGTTTGGTCCGGGTCTGGCAATCAGCCCCAGCATTTT.

Many counts were recorded for this clonotype. The DNA of the CDR3 is TGTGCCAGCAGACAGCCCTTTGAAGCTTTCTTT. Translating gives CASRQPFEAFF. This rearrangement joins TRBV6-1 to TRBJ1-1, with D uncertain. Trimming removed 6 bases at V and 7 bases at J, with 9 bases between. Germline values: CDR1 MNHNS, CDR2 SASEGT. The CDR3 sequence is 11 residues long.

The V gene is TRBV19, the J gene TRBJ2-2, with a weak D call TRBD1 (6 bases). The CDR3 is 15 amino acids. Trimming cost V 2 bases and J 1 base, with 8 bases left between them. Germline V CDR1 and CDR2: LNHDA, SQIVND (reference sequence). CDR3 residues: CASSILDRNTGELFF. In DNA, the CDR3 is TGTGCCAGTAGTATACTGGACAGGAACACCGGGGAGCTGTTTTTT.

This clonotype was recorded many times. The V gene is TRBV5-1, the J gene TRBJ2-4; TRBD1 matches at 7 bases. V lost 1 base, J lost 14 bases, and 9 bases stayed unmatched. Germline loops: CDR1 SGHRS, CDR2 YFSETQ. CDR3 size: 13 residues. In nucleotides, the CDR3 is TGCGCCAGCAGCTTGACCGACGACAGGGAAGAGTACTTC. The encoded protein is CASSLTDDREEYF.

Worth noting for this clonotype: This may arise from a read error, as a much more abundant clone is one base away. This chain joins TRBV29-1 and TRBJ1-2; D ambiguous. Germline CDR1 SQVTM, CDR2 ANQGSEA. This CDR3 is 17 amino acids long. CDR3 nucleotide sequence: TGCAGCGTTAAAGAACTTCAAGGGCACCGACTAAACTATGGCTACACCTTC. Residues: CSVKELQGHRLNYGYTF.